This TCR beta chain was identified in a study of vaccination and CD4 T cells after COVID-19. Indicated treatment: roughly ten-day PBMC culture with coronavirus spike peptide pools or control peptides (ViraFEST assay). Comment on this clonotype: Its target is not known.

Trimming took 0 bases from V and 5 from J, leaving 12 bases between them. Germline V gives CDR1 MNHEY, CDR2 SVGAGI. The CDR3 is made up of 15 amino acids. Scientists ran DNA taken from cultured CD4+ T cells through the Oncomine TCR Beta short-read assay for sequencing. Genomic DNA from cultured CD4+ T cells was extracted. MiXCR, run by TCRdb on the PCR reads, gives a single entry per CDR3 protein. The sample lists about 23,000 distinct CDR3 sequences; around two fifths were seen once. The chain uses TRBV6-5 and TRBJ2-3, with D hard to call. This sequence originates from a human donor who received a COVID-19 vaccine. Sample: CD4+ T cells from blood, cultured in vitro, taken before SARS-CoV-2 vaccination. The CDR3: CASSYSRLQKDTQYF. The CDR3 DNA is TGTGCCAGCAGTTACTCGAGGCTCCAAAAAGATACGCAGTATTTT.